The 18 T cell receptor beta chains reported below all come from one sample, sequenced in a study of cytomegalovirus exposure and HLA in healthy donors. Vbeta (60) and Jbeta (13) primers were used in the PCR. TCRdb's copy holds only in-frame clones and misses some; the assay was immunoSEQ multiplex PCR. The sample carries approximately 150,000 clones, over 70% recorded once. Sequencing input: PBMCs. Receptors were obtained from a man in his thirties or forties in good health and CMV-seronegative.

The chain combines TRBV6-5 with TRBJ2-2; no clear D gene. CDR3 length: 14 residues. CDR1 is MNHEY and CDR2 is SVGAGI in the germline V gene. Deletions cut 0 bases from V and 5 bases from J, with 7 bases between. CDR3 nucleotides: TGTGCCAGCAGTTACTCGGCCAGTACCGGGGAGCTGTTTTTT. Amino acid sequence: CASSYSASTGELFF.

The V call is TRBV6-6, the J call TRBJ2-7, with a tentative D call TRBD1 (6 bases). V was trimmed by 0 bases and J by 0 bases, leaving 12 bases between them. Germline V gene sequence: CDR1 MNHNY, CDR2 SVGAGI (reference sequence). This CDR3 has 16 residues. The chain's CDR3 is CASSYSGRGLSYEQYF. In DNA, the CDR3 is TGTGCCAGCAGTTACTCGGGCAGGGGTCTCTCCTACGAGCAGTACTTC.

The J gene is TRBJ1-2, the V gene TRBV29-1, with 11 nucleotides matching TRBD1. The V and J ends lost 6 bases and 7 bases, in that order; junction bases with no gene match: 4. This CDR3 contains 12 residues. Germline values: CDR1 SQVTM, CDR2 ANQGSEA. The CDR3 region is CSVGQGAGGYTF. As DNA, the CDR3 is TGCAGCGTAGGACAGGGGGCCGGTGGCTACACCTTC. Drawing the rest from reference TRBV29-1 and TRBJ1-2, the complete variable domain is SAVISQKPSRDICQRGTSLTIQCQVDSQVTMMFWYRQQPGQSLTLIATANQGSEATYESGFVIDKFPISRPNLTFSTLTVSNMSPEDSSIYLCSVGQGAGGYTFGSGTRLTVV.

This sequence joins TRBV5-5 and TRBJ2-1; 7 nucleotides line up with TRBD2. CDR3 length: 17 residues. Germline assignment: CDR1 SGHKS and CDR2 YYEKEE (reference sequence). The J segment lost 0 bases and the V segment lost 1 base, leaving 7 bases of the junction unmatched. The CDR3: CASSLKGGVSSYNEQFF. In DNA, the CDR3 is TGTGCCAGCAGCTTGAAGGGAGGGGTGAGCTCCTACAATGAGCAGTTCTTC. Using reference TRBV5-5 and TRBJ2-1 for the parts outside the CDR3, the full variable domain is DAGVTQSPTHLIKTRGQQVTLRCSPISGHKSVSWYQQVLGQGPQFIFQYYEKEERGRGNFPDRFSARQFPNYSSELNVNALLLGDSALYLCASSLKGGVSSYNEQFFGPGTRLTVL.

CDR3 protein: CAISEQGQGTEAFF. Here the CDR3 DNA reads TGTGCCATCAGTGAACAGGGACAGGGAACTGAAGCTTTCTTT. This chain connects TRBV10-3 to TRBJ1-1; 9 nucleotides match TRBD1. The CDR3 runs to 14 residues. V lost 3 bases and J lost 5; bases outside the gene matches: 4. Germline CDR1 and CDR2: ENHRY and SYGVKD.

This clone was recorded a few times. The CDR3 loop reads CASSLGTGNSPLHF. The CDR3 nucleotides are TGTGCCAGCAGCTTAGGGACAGGGAATTCACCCCTCCACTTT. The V and J genes are TRBV7-6 and TRBJ1-6; 8 nucleotides line up with TRBD1. The V and J ends lost 1 base and 7 bases, in that order; junction bases with no gene match: 0. This CDR3 has 14 amino acids. Germline-derived CDR1 and CDR2 are SGHVS and FNYEAQ. The full variable domain, in which reference TRBV7-6 and TRBJ1-6 provide the parts outside the CDR3, is GAGVSQSPRYKVTKRGQDVALRCDPISGHVSLYWYRQALGQGPEFLTYFNYEAQQDKSGLPNDRFSAERPEGSISTLTIQRTEQRDSAMYRCASSLGTGNSPLHFGNGTRLTVT.

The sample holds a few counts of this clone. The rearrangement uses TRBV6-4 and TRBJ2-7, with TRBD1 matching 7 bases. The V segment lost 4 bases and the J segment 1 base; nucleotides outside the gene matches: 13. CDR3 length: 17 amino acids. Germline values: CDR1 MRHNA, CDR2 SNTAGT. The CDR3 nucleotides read TGTGCCAGCAGTGCCCCCCCCGACAGGGTCGATTCCTACGAGCAGTACTTC. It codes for CASSAPPDRVDSYEQYF.

CDR3 sequence reads: CASSPGQASTDTQYF. The CDR3 nucleotides read TGTGCCAGCAGTCCCGGACAGGCCAGCACAGATACGCAGTATTTT. The chain is built from TRBV27 and TRBJ2-3; 7 bases line up with TRBD1. The ends lost 5 bases at V and 0 bases at J; junction bases unmatched: 5. The CDR3 length is 15 residues. CDR1 MNHEY and CDR2 SMNVEV come from the germline V gene (reference sequence).

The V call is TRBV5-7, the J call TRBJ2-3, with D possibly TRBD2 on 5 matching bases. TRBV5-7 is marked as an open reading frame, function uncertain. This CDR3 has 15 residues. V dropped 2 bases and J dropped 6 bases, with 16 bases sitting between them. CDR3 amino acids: CASSLNWGAEDTQYF. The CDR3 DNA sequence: TGTGCCAGCAGCTTAAATTGGGGAGCCGAGGATACGCAGTATTTT.

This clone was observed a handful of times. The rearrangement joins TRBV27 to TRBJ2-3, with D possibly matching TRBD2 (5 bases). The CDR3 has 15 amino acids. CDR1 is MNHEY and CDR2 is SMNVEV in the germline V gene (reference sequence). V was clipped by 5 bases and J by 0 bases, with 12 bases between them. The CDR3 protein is CASSILATSTDTQYF. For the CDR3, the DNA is TGTGCCAGCAGTATCTTAGCGACTAGCACAGATACGCAGTATTTT.

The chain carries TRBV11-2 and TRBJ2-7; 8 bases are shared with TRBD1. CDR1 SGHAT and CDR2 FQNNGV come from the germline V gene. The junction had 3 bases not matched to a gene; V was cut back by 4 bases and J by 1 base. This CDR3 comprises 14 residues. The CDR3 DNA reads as TGTGCCAGCAGCTCTCAGGGGGCTTCCTACGAGCAGTACTTC. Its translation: CASSSQGASYEQYF.

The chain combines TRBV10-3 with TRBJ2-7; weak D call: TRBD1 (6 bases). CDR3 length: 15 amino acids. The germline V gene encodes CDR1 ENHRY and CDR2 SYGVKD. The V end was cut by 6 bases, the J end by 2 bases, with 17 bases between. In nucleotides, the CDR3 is TGTGCCATCAGGAACGACAGGACCCTGACCTACGAGCAGTACTTC. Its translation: CAIRNDRTLTYEQYF.

The CDR3 reads CASSIDQGRNYGYTF. CDR3 DNA: TGTGCCAGTAGTATAGACCAGGGAAGGAACTATGGCTACACCTTC. The chain carries TRBV19 and TRBJ1-2; tentative D call: TRBD1 (5 bases). Germline values: CDR1 LNHDA, CDR2 SQIVND (reference sequence). The CDR3 has 15 residues. Trimming removed 0 bases from V and 2 bases from J, with 10 bases in between.

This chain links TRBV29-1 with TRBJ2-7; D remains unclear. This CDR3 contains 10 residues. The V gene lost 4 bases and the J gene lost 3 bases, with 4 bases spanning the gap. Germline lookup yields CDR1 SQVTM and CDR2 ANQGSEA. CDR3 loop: CSVASYEQYF. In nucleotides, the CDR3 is TGCAGCGTTGCCAGCTACGAGCAGTACTTC.

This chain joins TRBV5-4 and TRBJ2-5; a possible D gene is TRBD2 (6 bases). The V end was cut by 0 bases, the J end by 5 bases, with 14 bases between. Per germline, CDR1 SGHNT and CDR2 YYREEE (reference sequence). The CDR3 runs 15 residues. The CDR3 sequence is CASSLGGLRGETQYF. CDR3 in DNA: TGTGCCAGCAGCTTGGGGGGGTTACGGGGGGAGACCCAGTACTTC. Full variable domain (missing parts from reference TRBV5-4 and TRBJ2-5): ETGVTQSPTHLIKTRGQQVTLRCSSQSGHNTVSWYQQALGQGPQFIFQYYREEENGRGNFPPRFSGLQFPNYSSELNVNALELDDSALYLCASSLGGLRGETQYFGPGTRLLVL.

CDR3 region: CASSLGQGNGYTF. The CDR3 nucleotides are TGCGCCAGCAGCTTGGGCCAGGGGAATGGCTACACCTTC. The chain is built from TRBV5-1 and TRBJ1-2, with a weak D call TRBD1 (6 bases). V was pared by 0 bases and J by 6 bases, with 9 bases between. From germline, CDR1 is SGHRS and CDR2 YFSETQ. This CDR3 is 13 amino acids long. Full variable domain (remainder filled in from reference TRBV5-1 and TRBJ1-2): KAGVTQTPRYLIKTRGQQVTLSCSPISGHRSVSWYQQTPGQGLQFLFEYFSETQRNKGNFPGRFSGRQFSNSRSEMNVSTLELGDSALYLCASSLGQGNGYTFGSGTRLTVV.

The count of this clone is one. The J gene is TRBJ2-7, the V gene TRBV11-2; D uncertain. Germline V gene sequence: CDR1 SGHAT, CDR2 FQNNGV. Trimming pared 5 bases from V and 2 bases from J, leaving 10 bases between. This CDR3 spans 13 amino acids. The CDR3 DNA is TGTGCCAGCAGCGTAACTCCAACCTACGAGCAGTACTTC. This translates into CASSVTPTYEQYF.

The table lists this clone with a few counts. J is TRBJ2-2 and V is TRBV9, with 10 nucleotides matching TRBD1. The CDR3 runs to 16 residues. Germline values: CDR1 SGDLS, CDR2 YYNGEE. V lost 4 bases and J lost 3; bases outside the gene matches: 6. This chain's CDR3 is CASSSGTGVDTGELFF. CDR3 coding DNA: TGTGCCAGCAGCTCCGGGACAGGGGTTGACACCGGGGAGCTGTTTTTT.